Listed below are T cell receptor beta chains from one sample, sequenced in a study of identical twins. One entry per CDR3 protein results from TCRdb running MiXCR on the 5' RACE reads. The profile shows 690,000 or so distinct CDR3 sequences, around 8.3% of them singletons. These data also featured in a second study, about yellow fever vaccine responses in identical twins.

Sequencing input: PBMCs. The receptors come from a woman aged 18 to 35 in good health. Both conserved end residues are part of each CDR3. Each record gives: V gene, J gene, clone size, D gene, CDR3 protein, CDR3 DNA. A D gene is named only where the DNA matches it firmly. Clone size is stated in some rows and not others, as once, few, many or a class when expanded.

TRBV29-1	TRBJ1-1	few	TRBD1	CSVPGGTEAFF	TGCAGCGTTCCAGGGGGCACTGAAGCTTTCTTT
TRBV5-1	TRBJ2-2	few	.	CASSLDRSGYTGELFF	TGCGCCAGCAGCTTGGATCGGAGCGGTTACACCGGGGAGCTGTTTTTT
TRBV6-5	TRBJ2-5	.	.	CASSYRKFQETQYF	TGTGCCAGCAGTTACCGCAAATTCCAAGAGACCCAGTACTTC
TRBV20-1	TRBJ2-5	.	TRBD1	CSAETGIAETQYF	TGCAGTGCTGAGACAGGGATCGCCGAGACCCAGTACTTC
TRBV5-1	TRBJ2-3	many	.	CASSFEGVEQYF	TGCGCCAGCAGCTTCGAAGGCGTCGAGCAGTATTTT
TRBV3-1	TRBJ2-1	.	TRBD2	CASSPGSGSAFEQFF	TGTGCCAGCAGCCCCGGTAGCGGGAGTGCGTTTGAGCAGTTCTTC
TRBV5-1	TRBJ1-1	many	TRBD1	CASSPGDRGKNTEAFF	TGCGCCAGCAGCCCCGGGGACAGGGGGAAGAACACTGAAGCTTTCTTT
TRBV10-3	TRBJ1-6	few	.	CATGRDLSSYNSPLHF	TGTGCCACGGGGCGGGACCTGAGCTCCTATAATTCACCCCTCCACTTT
TRBV5-1	TRBJ2-5	.	TRBD2	CASSSGTSGPAETQYF	TGCGCCAGCAGCTCCGGGACTAGCGGGCCAGCGGAGACCCAGTACTTC
TRBV7-9	TRBJ2-7	many	.	CASSFQGQAHEQYF	TGTGCCAGCAGCTTCCAGGGTCAGGCTCACGAGCAGTACTTC
TRBV20-1	TRBJ2-7	few	.	CSARVENEQYF	TGCAGTGCTAGAGTGGAAAACGAGCAGTACTTC
TRBV20-1	TRBJ2-7	few	TRBD2	CSARGLAGTPYEQYF	TGCAGTGCTAGAGGGCTAGCGGGAACCCCCTACGAGCAGTACTTC
TRBV6-4	TRBJ2-1	many	TRBD1	CASAGTEHNEQFF	TGTGCCAGCGCTGGGACAGAACACAATGAGCAGTTCTTC
TRBV7-8	TRBJ2-1	few	TRBD2	CASNQLADGNEQFF	TGTGCCAGCAACCAACTAGCGGACGGTAATGAGCAGTTCTTC
TRBV18	TRBJ2-6	few	.	CASSPPARANVLTF	TGTGCCAGCTCACCGCCGGCCAGGGCCAACGTCCTGACTTTC
TRBV5-1	TRBJ2-2	few	TRBD2	CASRGGLAGAPGGELFF	TGCGCCAGCAGGGGGGGACTAGCGGGAGCCCCCGGCGGGGAGCTGTTTTTT
TRBV14	TRBJ1-3	.	TRBD1	CASSNRQGPSGNTIYF	TGTGCCAGCAGCAATCGACAGGGTCCCTCTGGAAACACCATATATTTT
TRBV5-1	TRBJ2-5	.	.	CASKAGMEETQYF	TGCGCCAGCAAGGCGGGGATGGAAGAGACCCAGTACTTC
TRBV9	TRBJ2-1	many	TRBD2	CASSVAGSGGDEQFF	TGTGCCAGCAGCGTAGCTGGTAGCGGGGGGGATGAGCAGTTCTTC
TRBV3-1	TRBJ2-7	.	TRBD1	CASSQGGQGREQYF	TGTGCCAGCAGCCAAGGCGGACAGGGCCGAGAGCAGTACTTC
TRBV11-3	TRBJ2-1	.	TRBD1	CASSSGQGHEQFF	TGTGCCAGCAGCTCCGGACAGGGCCATGAGCAGTTCTTC
TRBV30	TRBJ1-1	.	.	CAWNEAFF	TGTGCCTGGAATGAAGCTTTCTTT
TRBV24-1	TRBJ2-1	few	TRBD1	CATSDPNIDRGPYNEQFF	TGTGCCACCAGTGATCCGAATATCGACAGGGGACCCTACAATGAGCAGTTCTTC
TRBV2	TRBJ2-3	few	.	CASSFPDRSTDTQYF	TGTGCCAGCAGTTTTCCGGACAGAAGCACAGATACGCAGTATTTT
TRBV2	TRBJ2-3	few	TRBD2	CASSGRASGILDTQYF	TGTGCCAGCAGTGGAAGGGCTAGCGGGATTCTTGATACGCAGTATTTT
TRBV29-1	TRBJ2-2	few	TRBD1	CSVGDRVIGELFF	TGCAGCGTTGGTGACAGGGTAATCGGGGAGCTGTTTTTT